The sequence of this T cell receptor beta chain was determined in a study of T cell responses to AZD1222 COVID-19 vaccine. Study results and caveats: Clonal diversity may have been underestimated in mostly white British donors. The study reported that nearly half of spike-specific TCRs target unmutated variant regions. Mapped onto spike, vaccine-associated CD4 TCRs spanned it and were dominant at 160-218 and 743-854.

On this clone: Its antigen is still unknown.

Sequenced by immunoSEQ multiplex PCR; TCRdb stores in-frame clones only, minus some. Seen here are 150,000 to 200,000 clones, about 90% observed once, and the top ten hold around a tenth. Pooled together were second doses at about 4 or about 12 weeks. The TCR originated in an adult who received the AZD1222 COVID-19 vaccine. Material: peripheral blood, obtained 28 days after the second AZD1222 dose.

CDR3 in amino acids: CASRPDRVFQPQHF. As DNA, the CDR3 is TGTGCCAGCAGACCTGACAGGGTCTTTCAGCCCCAGCATTTT. J is TRBJ1-5 and V is TRBV7-4, with 7 nucleotides matching TRBD1. Germline assignment: CDR1 SGHVT and CDR2 SQSDAQ. The CDR3 length is 14 residues. V lost 6 bases, J lost 6 bases, and 8 bases stayed unmatched.